Sequencing of this T cell receptor beta chain was carried out in a study of T cell responses to AZD1222 COVID-19 vaccine. Trimming took off 3 bases at V and 7 bases at J, with 7 bases between the two ends. Germline CDR1 reads SNHLY; CDR2 reads FYNNEI. This CDR3 comprises 13 residues. Whether given at about 4 or about 12 weeks, second doses were pooled. The assay was immunoSEQ multiplex PCR, and TCRdb's table has in-frame clones only and misses some. The sample yields approximately 80,000 clones, around 93% seen once. The chain joins TRBV2 to TRBJ1-6; D call uncertain. The input for sequencing was peripheral blood, taken 28 days after the second AZD1222 dose. This receptor was obtained from an adult who received the AZD1222 COVID-19 vaccine. The CDR3 DNA reads TGTGCCAGCAGTGATGAAGAGAATTCACCCCTCCACTTT. Its translation is CASSDEENSPLHF. The full variable domain, in which reference TRBV2 and TRBJ1-6 provide the parts outside the CDR3, is EPEVTQTPSHQVTQMGQEVILRCVPISNHLYFYWYRQILGQKVEFLVSFYNNEISEKSEIFDDQFSVERPDGSNFTLKIRSTKLEDSAMYFCASSDEENSPLHFGNGTRLTVT.